Listed here are 7 T cell receptor beta chains from one sample, sequenced in a study of shared clonotypes between healthy human individuals (dated by TCRdb to 2020 to 2021). The receptor library was made with the immunoSEQ multiplex PCR assay. TCRdb carries this immuneACCESS record with in-frame sequences only. Its versions omit some clonotypes, under half of them owing to an unresolved V gene in the studies checked, with the rest unexplained. This sample has fewer than 3 million clones in its table, and 85% to 95% of those were observed once. About 0.36% of the sample lies in the top ten. Sequenced material: naive CD4+ T cells from PBMCs. The cell subset or site label, read with the paper, signifies: CD45RA+ positively selected. These receptors were obtained from a man between 18 and 35 years old in good health. Some clones in this sample may be carry-over from other donors' samples.

V and J are TRBV6-5 and TRBJ2-7, with a weak D call TRBD1 (6 bases). V gave up 6 bases and J gave up 2 bases, with 14 bases separating them. CDR1 and CDR2 from the germline V gene are MNHEY and SVGAGI. The CDR3 has 14 amino acids. Written as DNA, the CDR3 is TGTGCCAGCAGCCCGGGGCAGGGGACCTACGAGCAGTACTTC. The encoded protein is CASSPGQGTYEQYF.

J is TRBJ1-1 and V is TRBV6-6; 9 bases match TRBD1. The V gene end was trimmed by 0 bases and the J gene end by 7 bases; junction bases not matched to a gene: 6. The CDR3 is 15 amino acids. Germline lookup yields CDR1 MNHNY and CDR2 SVGAGI (reference sequence). In DNA form, the CDR3 reads TGTGCCAGCAGTTACTCGGGGACAGGGAGTGATGAAGCTTTCTTT. Translating it yields CASSYSGTGSDEAFF.

This sequence joins TRBV28 and TRBJ1-1; TRBD1 might be the D (5 bases). Trimming removed 2 bases from V and 0 bases from J, with 13 bases in between. Germline V gene lookup returns CDR1 MDHEN and CDR2 SYDVKM. CDR3 length: 16 residues. The CDR3 sequence: CASSLVKTAMNTEAFF. CDR3 in DNA: TGTGCCAGCAGTTTAGTGAAGACAGCCATGAACACTGAAGCTTTCTTT.

The rearrangement joins TRBV5-1 to TRBJ2-2; 8 nucleotides agree with TRBD2. V shed 8 bases and J 3 bases; nucleotides not matched to a gene: 18. Germline V CDR1 and CDR2: SGHRS, YFSETQ. This CDR3 spans 18 amino acids. The CDR3 protein is CASRGGSPARSDTGELFF. The CDR3 coding sequence is TGCGCCAGTCGGGGGGGTAGCCCGGCCCGGTCGGACACCGGGGAGCTGTTTTTT.

The V gene is TRBV27, the J gene TRBJ1-4, with D possibly matching TRBD1 (5 bases). The CDR3 consists of 15 residues. Trimming took off 0 bases at V and 4 bases at J, with 9 bases between the two ends. Germline-derived CDR1 and CDR2 are MNHEY and SMNVEV (reference sequence). CDR3 in amino acids: CASSLSRGFNEKLFF. The DNA of the CDR3 is TGTGCCAGCAGTTTATCGAGGGGCTTTAATGAAAAACTGTTTTTT.

The chain combines TRBV7-8 with TRBJ1-5; 9 nucleotides match TRBD1. Germline assignment: CDR1 SGHVS and CDR2 FQNEAQ. CDR3 length: 15 amino acids. J lost 2 bases, V lost 5 bases, and 4 bases had no gene match. The CDR3 reads CASSPRTGGNQPQHF. The CDR3, as DNA: TGTGCCAGCAGCCCCCGGACAGGGGGCAATCAGCCCCAGCATTTT.

The chain is built from TRBV6-4 and TRBJ2-3; D may be TRBD1 or TRBD2 (7 bases each). The V end lost 6 bases, the J end lost 6 bases, and 19 bases lay between the germline ends. CDR3 size: 15 residues. In germline, CDR1 is MRHNA, CDR2 SNTAGT. This chain's CDR3 is CASRRGTVRKDTQYF. The CDR3 coding sequence is TGTGCCAGCAGGCGGGGGACAGTCCGCAAGGATACGCAGTATTTT.